The entry below gives a single T cell receptor (beta chain) sequence along with its context. The antigen is not known. This record belongs to a study of T cell repertoires in cytomegalovirus infection. Germline-derived CDR1 and CDR2 are SGHNT and YYREEE (reference sequence). The CDR3 consists of 16 residues. The V gene lost 4 bases and the J gene lost 5 bases, with 21 bases spanning the gap. TCRdb called the reads again in MiXCR, with one record for every CDR3 protein. The data show 550,000 to 700,000 distinct CDR3 sequences, over 35% seen once. The chain uses TRBV5-4 and TRBJ2-5, with D possibly being TRBD2 (6 bases). The sample consisted of cultured PBMCs, taken from culture after CMV antigen stimulation. The receptor was isolated from a human donor in good health (CMV status not recorded). Some clones in this sample may be carry-over from other donors' samples. CDR3 residues: CASSLQAGWLVETQYF. CDR3 in DNA: TGTGCCAGCAGCCTACAAGCGGGCTGGCTTGTGGAGACCCAGTACTTC.